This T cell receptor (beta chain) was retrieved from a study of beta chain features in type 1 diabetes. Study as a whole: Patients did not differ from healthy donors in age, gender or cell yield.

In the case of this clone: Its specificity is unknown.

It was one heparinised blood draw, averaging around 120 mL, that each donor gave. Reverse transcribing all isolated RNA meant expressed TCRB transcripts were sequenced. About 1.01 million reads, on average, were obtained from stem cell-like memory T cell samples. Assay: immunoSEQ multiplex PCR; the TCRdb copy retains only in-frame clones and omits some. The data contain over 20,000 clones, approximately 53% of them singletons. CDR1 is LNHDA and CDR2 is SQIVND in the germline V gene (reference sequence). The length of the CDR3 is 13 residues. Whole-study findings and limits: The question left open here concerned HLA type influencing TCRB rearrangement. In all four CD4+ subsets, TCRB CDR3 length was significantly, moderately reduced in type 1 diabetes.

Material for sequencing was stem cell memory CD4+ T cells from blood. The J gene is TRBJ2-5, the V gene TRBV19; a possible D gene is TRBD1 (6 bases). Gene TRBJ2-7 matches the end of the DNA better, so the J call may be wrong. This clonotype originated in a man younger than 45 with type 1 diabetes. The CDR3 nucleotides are TGTGCCAGTAGTTTGCAACAGGGCGGCGAGCAGTACTTC. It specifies CASSLQQGGEQYF.